A selection of T cell receptor beta chains follows, all from one sample in a study of T cell responses to AZD1222 COVID-19 vaccine. The data were produced by immunoSEQ multiplex PCR, yet TCRdb's version contains in-frame clones alone and is incomplete. The sample yields 90,000 to 150,000 clones, around 89% seen once. The specimen comprised peripheral blood, sampled 28 days after the second AZD1222 dose. These receptors came from an adult who received the AZD1222 COVID-19 vaccine. The CDR3 runs from the conserved cysteine through the conserved F or W. A D gene is named only where the DNA matches it firmly. Clone sizes are given selectively: once, few, many, or a class where the clone is expanded.

j_gene: TRBJ1-4; abundance: NA; v_gene: TRBV2; d_gene: TRBD1; CDR3aa: CASSRDRGGNEKLFF; CDR3nt: TGTGCCAGCAGTAGGGACAGGGGCGGTAATGAAAAACTGTTTTTT
j_gene: TRBJ1-2; abundance: NA; v_gene: TRBV18; d_gene: NA; CDR3aa: CASSPPLEGVGYTF; CDR3nt: TGTGCCAGCTCACCACCCTTGGAGGGGGTTGGCTACACCTTC
j_gene: TRBJ2-1; abundance: NA; v_gene: TRBV11-2; d_gene: TRBD2; CDR3aa: CASSWGLAGEGFDEQFF; CDR3nt: TGTGCCAGCAGCTGGGGACTAGCGGGAGAAGGTTTCGATGAGCAGTTCTTC
j_gene: TRBJ2-5; abundance: once; v_gene: TRBV5-1; d_gene: NA; CDR3aa: CASSSPDSQETQYF; CDR3nt: TGCGCCAGCAGCTCCCCGGACAGCCAAGAGACCCAGTACTTC
j_gene: TRBJ1-1; abundance: NA; v_gene: TRBV5-6; d_gene: TRBD1; CDR3aa: CASSTLRSTGVNTEAFF; CDR3nt: TGTGCCAGCAGCACCCTGCGATCGACAGGGGTTAACACTGAAGCTTTCTTT
j_gene: TRBJ2-1; abundance: NA; v_gene: TRBV30; d_gene: TRBD2; CDR3aa: CAGTSGRDEQFF; CDR3nt: TGTGCGGGAACTAGCGGGAGGGATGAGCAGTTCTTC
j_gene: TRBJ1-2; abundance: NA; v_gene: TRBV19; d_gene: NA; CDR3aa: CASSSPGPQNYGYTF; CDR3nt: TGTGCCAGTAGTTCACCGGGACCGCAGAACTATGGCTACACCTTC
j_gene: TRBJ1-3; abundance: NA; v_gene: TRBV7-9; d_gene: TRBD1; CDR3aa: CASSTTGTGMVLGNTIYF; CDR3nt: TGTGCCAGCAGCACGACCGGGACAGGGATGGTTCTAGGAAACACCATATATTTT
j_gene: TRBJ2-7; abundance: few; v_gene: TRBV6-5; d_gene: TRBD2; CDR3aa: CASRAGLGSYEQYF; CDR3nt: TGTGCCAGCAGAGCGGGACTAGGATCCTACGAGCAGTACTTC
j_gene: TRBJ1-4; abundance: NA; v_gene: TRBV4-1; d_gene: NA; CDR3aa: CASSQGTGYEKLFF; CDR3nt: TGCGCCAGCAGCCAGGGAACCGGGTATGAAAAACTGTTTTTT
j_gene: TRBJ1-2; abundance: NA; v_gene: TRBV20-1; d_gene: TRBD1; CDR3aa: CSASSDRGNYGYTF; CDR3nt: TGCAGTGCTAGTTCCGACAGGGGGAACTATGGCTACACCTTC
j_gene: TRBJ2-5; abundance: NA; v_gene: TRBV27; d_gene: TRBD2; CDR3aa: CASRAGTSGFQETQYF; CDR3nt: TGTGCCAGCAGGGCCGGGACTAGCGGGTTTCAAGAGACCCAGTACTTC
j_gene: TRBJ2-1; abundance: NA; v_gene: TRBV19; d_gene: TRBD2; CDR3aa: CASRIAGATYNEQFF; CDR3nt: TGTGCCAGTAGGATAGCGGGGGCAACCTACAATGAGCAGTTCTTC
j_gene: TRBJ2-1; abundance: NA; v_gene: TRBV4-2; d_gene: NA; CDR3aa: CASSPGVGGLGQFF; CDR3nt: TGTGCCAGCAGCCCGGGGGTTGGGGGGCTGGGGCAGTTCTTC
j_gene: TRBJ1-6; abundance: NA; v_gene: TRBV7-6; d_gene: NA; CDR3aa: CASSLALWGRLYNSPLHF; CDR3nt: TGTGCCAGCAGCTTAGCCCTTTGGGGGCGCCTCTATAATTCACCCCTCCACTTT
j_gene: TRBJ2-3; abundance: NA; v_gene: TRBV5-1; d_gene: NA; CDR3aa: CASSTGLSPSTDTQYF; CDR3nt: TGCGCCAGCAGCACTGGACTGAGCCCTAGCACAGATACGCAGTATTTT
j_gene: TRBJ2-7; abundance: NA; v_gene: TRBV7-9; d_gene: NA; CDR3aa: CASSPPLSGRGYEQYF; CDR3nt: TGTGCCAGCAGCCCACCGCTTTCGGGCCGGGGCTACGAGCAGTACTTC
j_gene: TRBJ1-1; abundance: once; v_gene: TRBV19; d_gene: NA; CDR3aa: CASSTTPLGTEAFF; CDR3nt: TGTGCCAGTAGTACAACTCCCCTCGGTACTGAAGCTTTCTTT
j_gene: TRBJ2-7; abundance: NA; v_gene: TRBV30; d_gene: TRBD1; CDR3aa: CAWSVAPRDRDNEQYF; CDR3nt: TGTGCCTGGAGTGTCGCTCCCCGGGACAGGGACAACGAGCAGTACTTC
j_gene: TRBJ1-5; abundance: NA; v_gene: TRBV2; d_gene: NA; CDR3aa: CASQRDGNQPQHF; CDR3nt: TGTGCCAGCCAACGGGACGGCAATCAGCCCCAGCATTTT
j_gene: TRBJ2-7; abundance: few; v_gene: TRBV10-2; d_gene: NA; CDR3aa: CASKTGALDEQYF; CDR3nt: TGCGCCAGCAAAACTGGCGCCTTGGACGAGCAGTACTTC
j_gene: TRBJ2-3; abundance: NA; v_gene: TRBV2; d_gene: TRBD2; CDR3aa: CASSEVAGSTDTQYF; CDR3nt: TGTGCCAGCAGTGAGGTAGCGGGCAGCACAGATACGCAGTATTTT
j_gene: TRBJ2-5; abundance: NA; v_gene: TRBV5-1; d_gene: NA; CDR3aa: CASSLGVGRGGGTQYF; CDR3nt: TGCGCCAGCAGCTTGGGTGTTGGTCGAGGTGGTGGGACCCAGTACTTC
j_gene: TRBJ2-3; abundance: once; v_gene: TRBV4-1; d_gene: NA; CDR3aa: CASSPQQGRGTDTQYF; CDR3nt: TGCGCCAGCAGCCCCCAGCAGGGGAGGGGCACAGATACGCAGTATTTT
j_gene: TRBJ2-7; abundance: NA; v_gene: TRBV4-2; d_gene: NA; CDR3aa: CASSQEGRRGLAIYEQYF; CDR3nt: TGTGCCAGCAGCCAAGAAGGTAGGAGGGGGCTGGCTATCTACGAGCAGTACTTC
j_gene: TRBJ1-5; abundance: NA; v_gene: TRBV6-5; d_gene: TRBD1; CDR3aa: CASSRDRGGNQPQHF; CDR3nt: TGTGCCAGCAGCCGCGACAGGGGCGGCAATCAGCCCCAGCATTTT
j_gene: TRBJ1-1; abundance: NA; v_gene: TRBV2; d_gene: NA; CDR3aa: CASSVQGGGTEAFF; CDR3nt: TGTGCCAGCAGTGTCCAGGGTGGAGGCACTGAAGCTTTCTTT
j_gene: TRBJ1-6; abundance: once; v_gene: TRBV30; d_gene: NA; CDR3aa: CAWALNGDSPLHF; CDR3nt: TGTGCCTGGGCGCTTAACGGCGATTCACCCCTCCACTTT
j_gene: TRBJ1-4; abundance: NA; v_gene: TRBV6-5; d_gene: NA; CDR3aa: CASSWAGRGEKLFF; CDR3nt: TGTGCCAGCAGTTGGGCAGGGAGGGGTGAAAAACTGTTTTTT
j_gene: TRBJ2-5; abundance: NA; v_gene: TRBV2; d_gene: NA; CDR3aa: CASSEWGGQETQYF; CDR3nt: TGTGCCAGCAGTGAGTGGGGAGGTCAAGAGACCCAGTACTTC
j_gene: TRBJ2-5; abundance: NA; v_gene: TRBV13; d_gene: TRBD1; CDR3aa: CASSLGLIGQGGTQYF; CDR3nt: TGTGCCAGCAGCTTAGGCCTAATAGGACAGGGGGGGACCCAGTACTTC
j_gene: TRBJ1-4; abundance: NA; v_gene: TRBV5-1; d_gene: TRBD1; CDR3aa: CASSLEDRGRGANEKLFF; CDR3nt: TGCGCCAGCAGCTTGGAGGACAGGGGGCGCGGGGCTAATGAAAAACTGTTTTTT
j_gene: TRBJ2-6; abundance: NA; v_gene: TRBV24-1; d_gene: TRBD1; CDR3aa: CATRQGAAGANVLTF; CDR3nt: TGTGCCACCAGGCAGGGGGCGGCTGGGGCCAACGTCCTGACTTTC
j_gene: TRBJ1-6; abundance: NA; v_gene: TRBV3-1/TRBV3-2; d_gene: NA; CDR3aa: CASSLRNSNSPLHF; CDR3nt: TGTGCCAGCAGCCTCAGGAACTCTAATTCACCCCTCCACTTT
j_gene: TRBJ1-6; abundance: NA; v_gene: TRBV5-1; d_gene: TRBD1; CDR3aa: CASSLITGTGLSPLHF; CDR3nt: TGCGCCAGCAGCCTAATAACCGGGACAGGCCTTTCACCCCTCCACTTT
j_gene: TRBJ2-7; abundance: NA; v_gene: TRBV2; d_gene: NA; CDR3aa: CASSGLANYEQYF; CDR3nt: TGTGCCAGCAGTGGGCTAGCGAACTACGAGCAGTACTTC
j_gene: TRBJ2-5; abundance: NA; v_gene: TRBV2; d_gene: NA; CDR3aa: CASSGQSGRRETQYF; CDR3nt: TGTGCCAGCAGTGGGCAGTCAGGGCGTAGAGAGACCCAGTACTTC